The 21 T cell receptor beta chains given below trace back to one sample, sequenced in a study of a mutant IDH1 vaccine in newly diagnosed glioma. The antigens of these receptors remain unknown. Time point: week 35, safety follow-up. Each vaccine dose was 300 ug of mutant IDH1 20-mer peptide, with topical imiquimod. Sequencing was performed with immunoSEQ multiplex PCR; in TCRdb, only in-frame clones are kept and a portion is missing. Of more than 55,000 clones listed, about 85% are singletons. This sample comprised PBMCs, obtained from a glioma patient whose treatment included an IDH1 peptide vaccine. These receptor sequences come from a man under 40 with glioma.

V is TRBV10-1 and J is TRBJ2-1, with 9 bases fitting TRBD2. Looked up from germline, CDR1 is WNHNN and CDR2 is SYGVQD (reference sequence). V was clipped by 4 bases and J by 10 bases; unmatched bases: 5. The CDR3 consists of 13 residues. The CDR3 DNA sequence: TGCGCCAGCAGTGGCGGGGGGGCCTGGGAGCAGTTCTTC. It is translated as CASSGGGAWEQFF.

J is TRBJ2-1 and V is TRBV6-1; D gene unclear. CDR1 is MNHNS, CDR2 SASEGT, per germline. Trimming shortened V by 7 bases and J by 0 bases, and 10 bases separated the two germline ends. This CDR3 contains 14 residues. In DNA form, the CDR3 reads TGTGCCAGCAAGAACAGTCACTCCTACAATGAGCAGTTCTTC. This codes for CASKNSHSYNEQFF.

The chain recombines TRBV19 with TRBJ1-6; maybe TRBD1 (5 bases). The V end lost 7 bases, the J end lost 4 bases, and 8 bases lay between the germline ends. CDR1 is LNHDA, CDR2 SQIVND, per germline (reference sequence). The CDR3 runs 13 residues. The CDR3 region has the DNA TGTGCCAGTAAGAGACAGTATAATTCACCCCTCCACTTT. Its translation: CASKRQYNSPLHF. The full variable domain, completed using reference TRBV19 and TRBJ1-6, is DGGITQSPKYLFRKEGQNVTLSCEQNLNHDAMYWYRQDPGQGLRLIYYSQIVNDFQKGDIAEGYSVSREKKESFPLTVTSAQKNPTAFYLCASKRQYNSPLHFGNGTRLTVT.

CDR3 residues: CASSREGAGAYNEQFF. CDR3 DNA: TGCGCCAGCAGCAGGGAGGGGGCGGGGGCATACAATGAGCAGTTCTTC. The chain uses TRBV4-1 and TRBJ2-1; either TRBD1 or TRBD2 may supply D (7 bases each). CDR1 and CDR2 (germline): MGHRA, YSYEKL. V lost 5 bases, J lost 4 bases, and 18 bases lay in between. CDR3 length equals 16 residues.

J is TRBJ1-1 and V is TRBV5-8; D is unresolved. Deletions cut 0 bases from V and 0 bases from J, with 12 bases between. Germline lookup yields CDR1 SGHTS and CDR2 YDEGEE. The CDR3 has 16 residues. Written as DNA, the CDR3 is TGTGCCAGCAGCTTGGTTGTGAAACTCATGAACACTGAAGCTTTCTTT. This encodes CASSLVVKLMNTEAFF.

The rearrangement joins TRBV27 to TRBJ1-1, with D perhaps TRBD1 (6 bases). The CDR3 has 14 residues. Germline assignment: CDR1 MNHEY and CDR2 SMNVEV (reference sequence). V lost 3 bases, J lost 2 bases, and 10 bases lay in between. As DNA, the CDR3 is TGTGCCAGCAGTTTCCGGGGGCGAAACACTGAAGCTTTCTTT. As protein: CASSFRGRNTEAFF.

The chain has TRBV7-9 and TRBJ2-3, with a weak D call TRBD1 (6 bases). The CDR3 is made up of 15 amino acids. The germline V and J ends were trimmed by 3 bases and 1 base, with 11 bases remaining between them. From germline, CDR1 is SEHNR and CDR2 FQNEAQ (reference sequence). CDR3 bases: TGTGCCAGCAGCTTCCTACAGGGAGGCACAGATACGCAGTATTTT. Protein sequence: CASSFLQGGTDTQYF.

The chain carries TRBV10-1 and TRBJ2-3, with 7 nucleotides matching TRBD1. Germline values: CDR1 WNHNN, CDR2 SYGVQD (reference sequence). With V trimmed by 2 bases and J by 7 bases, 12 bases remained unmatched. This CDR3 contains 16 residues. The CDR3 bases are TGCGCCAGCAGTGAGCCTACAGGGGTAGAGGGCAATACGCAGTATTTT. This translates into CASSEPTGVEGNTQYF.

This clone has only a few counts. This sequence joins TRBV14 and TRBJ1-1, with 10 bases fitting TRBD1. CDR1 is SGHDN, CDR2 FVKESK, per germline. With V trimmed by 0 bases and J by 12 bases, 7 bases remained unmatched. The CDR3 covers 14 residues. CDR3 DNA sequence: TGTGCCAGCAGCCAAGATATGAGACAGGGGGCGACTTTCTTT. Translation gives CASSQDMRQGATFF.

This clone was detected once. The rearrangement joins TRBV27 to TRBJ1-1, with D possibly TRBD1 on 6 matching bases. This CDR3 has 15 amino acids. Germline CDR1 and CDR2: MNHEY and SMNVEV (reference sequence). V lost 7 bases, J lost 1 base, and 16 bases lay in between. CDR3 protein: CASNRLRGSNTEAFF. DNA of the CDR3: TGTGCCAGCAACCGCTTAAGGGGGTCGAACACTGAAGCTTTCTTT.

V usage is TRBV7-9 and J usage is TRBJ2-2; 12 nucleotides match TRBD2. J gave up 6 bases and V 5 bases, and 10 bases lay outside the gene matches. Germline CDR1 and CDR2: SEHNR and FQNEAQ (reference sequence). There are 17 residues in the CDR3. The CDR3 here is CASSTSLAGGLAGELFF. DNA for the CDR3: TGTGCCAGCAGCACGTCCCTAGCGGGGGGGCTCGCCGGGGAGCTGTTTTTT.

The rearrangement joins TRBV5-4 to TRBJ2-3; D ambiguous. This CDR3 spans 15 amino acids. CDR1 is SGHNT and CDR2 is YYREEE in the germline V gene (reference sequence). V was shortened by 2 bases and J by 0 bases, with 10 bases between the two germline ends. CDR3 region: CASSLGQISTDTQYF. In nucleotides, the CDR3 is TGTGCCAGCAGCTTAGGGCAGATTAGCACAGATACGCAGTATTTT.

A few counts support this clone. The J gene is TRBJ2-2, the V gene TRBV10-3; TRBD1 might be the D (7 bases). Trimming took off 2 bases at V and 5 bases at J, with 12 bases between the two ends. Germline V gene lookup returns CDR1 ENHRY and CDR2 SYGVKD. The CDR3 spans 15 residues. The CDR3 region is CAISEGQGGTGELFF. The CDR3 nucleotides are TGTGCCATCAGTGAGGGGCAGGGGGGAACCGGGGAGCTGTTTTTT.

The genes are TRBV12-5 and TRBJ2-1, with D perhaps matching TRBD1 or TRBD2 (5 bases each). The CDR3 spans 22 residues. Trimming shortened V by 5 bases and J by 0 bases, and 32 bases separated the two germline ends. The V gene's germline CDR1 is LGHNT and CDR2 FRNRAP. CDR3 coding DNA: TGTGCTAGTGGTCCAAACACGAGGGGCGGCTTAATTCTACCCAGCTCCTACAATGAGCAGTTCTTC. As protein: CASGPNTRGGLILPSSYNEQFF.

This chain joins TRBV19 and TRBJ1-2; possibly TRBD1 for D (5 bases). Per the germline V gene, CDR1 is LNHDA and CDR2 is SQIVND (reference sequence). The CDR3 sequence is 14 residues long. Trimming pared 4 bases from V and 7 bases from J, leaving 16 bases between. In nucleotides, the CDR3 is TGTGCCAGTAGTACCACCAATCGGGGCAGTGGCTACACCTTC. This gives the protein CASSTTNRGSGYTF.

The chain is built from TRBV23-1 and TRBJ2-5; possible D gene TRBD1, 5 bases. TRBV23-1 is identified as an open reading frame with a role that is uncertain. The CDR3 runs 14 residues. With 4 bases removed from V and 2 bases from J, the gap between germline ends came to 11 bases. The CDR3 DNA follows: TGCGCCAGCAGTCTTCCCGACAGACAAGAGACCCAGTACTTC. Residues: CASSLPDRQETQYF.

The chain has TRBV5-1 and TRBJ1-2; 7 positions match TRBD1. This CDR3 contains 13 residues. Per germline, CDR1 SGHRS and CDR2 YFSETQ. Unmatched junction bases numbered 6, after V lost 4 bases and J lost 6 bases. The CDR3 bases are TGCGCCAGCAGCGAGGGACAGCGCAATGGCTACACCTTC. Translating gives CASSEGQRNGYTF.

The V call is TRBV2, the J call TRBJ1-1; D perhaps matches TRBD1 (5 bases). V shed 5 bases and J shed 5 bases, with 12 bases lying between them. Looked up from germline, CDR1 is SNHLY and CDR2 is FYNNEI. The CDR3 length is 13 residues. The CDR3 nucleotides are TGTGCCAGCAGTCTGGGGGTGGAGACTGAAGCTTTCTTT. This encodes CASSLGVETEAFF.

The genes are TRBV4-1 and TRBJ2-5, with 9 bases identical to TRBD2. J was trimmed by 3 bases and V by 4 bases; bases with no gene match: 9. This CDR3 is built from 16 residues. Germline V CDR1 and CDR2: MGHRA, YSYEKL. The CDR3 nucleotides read TGCGCCAGCAGCCGGATTACTTGGACTAGCGAAGAGACCCAGTACTTC. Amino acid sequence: CASSRITWTSEETQYF.

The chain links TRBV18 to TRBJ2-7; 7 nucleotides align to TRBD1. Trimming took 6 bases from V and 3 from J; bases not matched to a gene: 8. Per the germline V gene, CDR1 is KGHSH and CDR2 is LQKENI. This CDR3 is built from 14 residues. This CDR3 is CASSLTDRSYEQYF. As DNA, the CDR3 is TGTGCCAGCTCTCTAACGGACAGGAGCTACGAGCAGTACTTC.

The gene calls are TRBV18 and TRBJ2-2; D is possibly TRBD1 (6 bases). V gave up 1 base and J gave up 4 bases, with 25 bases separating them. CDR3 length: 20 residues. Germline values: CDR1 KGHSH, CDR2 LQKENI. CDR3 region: CASSPQIWTAALTGTGELFF. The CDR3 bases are TGTGCCAGCTCACCACAGATCTGGACAGCGGCCCTGACGGGCACCGGGGAGCTGTTTTTT.